A single sample gave rise to the 10 T cell receptor beta chains below, sequenced in a study of patients and donors after allogeneic stem cell transplantation. One entry per CDR3 protein, called by TCRdb with MiXCR from the RT-PCR reads. The table records about 410,000 distinct CDR3 sequences, roughly 16% of them present only once. Sample: blood, either unsorted or a sorted T cell fraction (not recorded which). The source is a human donor who was either an allogeneic HSCT recipient or a stem cell or donor lymphocyte infusion donor (not recorded which). It is not recorded whose cells these are; they may come from a transplant donor.

The V call is TRBV11-2, the J call TRBJ2-1; TRBD2 matches at 14 bases. V shed 5 bases, J shed 4 bases, and the junction held 10 bases outside the gene matches. CDR3 size: 18 residues. Germline CDR1 reads SGHAT; CDR2 reads FQNNGV. The CDR3 DNA follows: TGTGCCAGCAGCCCCCGACTAGCGGGAGGGCCGGTGTACAATGAGCAGTTCTTC. This codes for CASSPRLAGGPVYNEQFF.

The chain recombines TRBV5-1 with TRBJ1-5, with TRBD1 matching 8 bases. The CDR3 length is 18 residues. Germline CDR1 SGHRS, CDR2 YFSETQ. V lost 0 bases to trimming and J lost 0 bases; unmatched junction nucleotides: 8. The CDR3 sequence: CASSLGPDRVLSNQPQHF. In DNA form, the CDR3 reads TGCGCCAGCAGCTTGGGGCCGGACAGGGTCCTTAGCAATCAGCCCCAGCATTTT. The whole variable domain, remainder taken from reference TRBV5-1 and TRBJ1-5, is KAGVTQTPRYLIKTRGQQVTLSCSPISGHRSVSWYQQTPGQGLQFLFEYFSETQRNKGNFPGRFSGRQFSNSRSEMNVSTLELGDSALYLCASSLGPDRVLSNQPQHFGDGTRLSIL.

This chain joins TRBV25-1 and TRBJ2-1, with 16 bases aligning to TRBD2. Looked up from germline, CDR1 is MGHDK and CDR2 is SYGVNS. After removal of 3 bases from V and 4 bases from J, the junction contained 0 bases not matched to a gene. The CDR3 loop spans 16 amino acids. The CDR3 nucleotides are TGTGCCAGCAGTGAGGGACTAGCGGGAGGGTACAATGAGCAGTTCTTC. As protein: CASSEGLAGGYNEQFF.

This clonotype has a count of ten or more. The rearrangement uses TRBV12-3 or TRBV12-4 and TRBJ2-7, with 8 bases fitting TRBD2. The CDR3 spans 12 residues. The junction had 4 bases not matched to a gene; V was cut back by 7 bases and J by 5 bases. The chain's CDR3 is CASTSGSHEQYF. The CDR3 region has the DNA TGTGCCAGCACCAGCGGGAGCCACGAGCAGTACTTC.

The chain joins TRBV24-1 to TRBJ1-1; 8 bases are shared with TRBD1. The germline gives CDR1 KGHDR, CDR2 SFDVKD. This CDR3 is built from 11 residues. J lost 8 bases, V lost 9 bases, and 4 bases had no gene match. The CDR3 here is CATGDRREAFF. CDR3 sequence (DNA): TGTGCCACCGGGGACAGGCGCGAAGCTTTCTTT.

This clonotype turned up a few times. The V and J genes are TRBV7-3 and TRBJ1-5, with D perhaps matching TRBD1 (5 bases). CDR1 and CDR2 from the germline V gene are SGHTA and FQGTGA. Trimming took 1 base from V and 1 from J, leaving 11 bases between them. The CDR3 is made up of 16 amino acids. Here the CDR3 DNA reads TGTGCCAGCAGCTTAATCGGCGGGGGGAGCAATCAGCCCCAGCATTTT. Amino acids: CASSLIGGGSNQPQHF.

This clonotype was detected ten times or more. V usage is TRBV5-5 and J usage is TRBJ1-5, with unresolved D. This CDR3 is built from 15 residues. From germline, CDR1 is SGHKS and CDR2 YYEKEE (reference sequence). V lost 2 bases and J lost 7, with 16 bases in between. The CDR3 sequence: CASSLAGTGNQPQHF. The CDR3 bases are TGTGCCAGCAGCTTAGCGGGAACGGGTAACCAGCCCCAGCATTTT.

This clonotype has a count of ten or more. The chain recombines TRBV20-1 with TRBJ2-7; 7 bases line up with TRBD2. CDR1 is DFQATT and CDR2 is SNEGSKA in the germline V gene (reference sequence). The CDR3 runs to 13 residues. The V segment lost 5 bases and the J segment 6 bases; nucleotides outside the gene matches: 10. The CDR3 reads CSASGTTSREQYF. The CDR3, as DNA: TGCAGTGCTTCCGGGACTACCTCCCGCGAGCAGTACTTC.

This clonotype appeared many times. This rearrangement joins TRBV20-1 to TRBJ2-1; TRBD2 aligns across 10 bases. CDR1 and CDR2 (germline): DFQATT, SNEGSKA (reference sequence). Trimming cost V 2 bases and J 0 bases; bases outside gene matches: 7. The CDR3 covers 17 residues. In DNA, the CDR3 is TGCAGTGCTAGAAGTCTAGCGGGGGCCAACTCCTACAATGAGCAGTTCTTC. It codes for CSARSLAGANSYNEQFF.

This clonotype was picked up a small number of times. The junction departs from the called germline gene at one end, perhaps through a read error. The chain is built from TRBV2 and TRBJ1-1; D perhaps matches TRBD1 (6 bases). The CDR3 loop spans 13 amino acids. In germline, CDR1 is SNHLY, CDR2 FYNNEI. In DNA, the CDR3 is TGCGGGGACACAGGGTACCTGTACACTGAAGCTTTCTTT. This sequence encodes CGDTGYLYTEAFF.